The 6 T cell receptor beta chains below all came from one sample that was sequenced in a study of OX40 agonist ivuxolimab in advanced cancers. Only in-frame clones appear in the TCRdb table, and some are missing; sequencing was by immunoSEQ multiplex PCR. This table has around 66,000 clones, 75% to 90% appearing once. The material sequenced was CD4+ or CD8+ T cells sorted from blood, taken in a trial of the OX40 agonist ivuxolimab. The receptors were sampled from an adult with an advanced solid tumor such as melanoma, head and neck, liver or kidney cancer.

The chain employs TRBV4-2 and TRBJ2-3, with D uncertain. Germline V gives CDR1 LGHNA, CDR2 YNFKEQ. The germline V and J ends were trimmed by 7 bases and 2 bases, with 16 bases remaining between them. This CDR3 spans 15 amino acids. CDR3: CASTPSREYTDTQYF. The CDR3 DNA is TGTGCCAGCACCCCGTCAAGGGAATACACAGATACGCAGTATTTT.

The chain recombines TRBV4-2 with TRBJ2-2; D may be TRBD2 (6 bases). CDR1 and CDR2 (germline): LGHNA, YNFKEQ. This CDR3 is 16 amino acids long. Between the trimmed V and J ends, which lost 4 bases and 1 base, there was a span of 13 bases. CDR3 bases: TGTGCCAGCAGCCGGGCGCAGGGAGGGAACACCGGGGAGCTGTTTTTT. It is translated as CASSRAQGGNTGELFF.

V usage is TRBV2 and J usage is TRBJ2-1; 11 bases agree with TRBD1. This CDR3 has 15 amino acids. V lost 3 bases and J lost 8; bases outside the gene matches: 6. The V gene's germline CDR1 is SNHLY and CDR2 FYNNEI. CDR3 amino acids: CASSDRDRGSHEQFF. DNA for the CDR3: TGTGCCAGCAGTGACCGGGACAGGGGGTCCCATGAGCAGTTCTTC.

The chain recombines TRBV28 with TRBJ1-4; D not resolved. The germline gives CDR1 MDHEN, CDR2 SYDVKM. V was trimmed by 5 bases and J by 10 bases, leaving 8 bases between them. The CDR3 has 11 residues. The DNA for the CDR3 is TGTGCCAGCAGTGCTAGGGCAAAACTGTTTTTT. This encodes CASSARAKLFF.

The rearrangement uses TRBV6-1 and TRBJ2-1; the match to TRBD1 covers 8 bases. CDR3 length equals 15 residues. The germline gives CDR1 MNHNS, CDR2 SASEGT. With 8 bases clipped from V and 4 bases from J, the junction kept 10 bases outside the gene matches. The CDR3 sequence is CASDPGGDRYNEQFF. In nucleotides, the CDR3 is TGTGCCAGCGACCCAGGAGGGGACAGGTACAATGAGCAGTTCTTC.

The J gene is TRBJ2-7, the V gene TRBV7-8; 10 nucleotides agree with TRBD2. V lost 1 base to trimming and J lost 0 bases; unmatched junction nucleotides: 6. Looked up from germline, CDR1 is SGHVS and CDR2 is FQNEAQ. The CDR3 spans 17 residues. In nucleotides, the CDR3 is TGTGCCAGCAGCTTAGGATTGACTAGCGGGTACTCCTACGAGCAGTACTTC. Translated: CASSLGLTSGYSYEQYF.